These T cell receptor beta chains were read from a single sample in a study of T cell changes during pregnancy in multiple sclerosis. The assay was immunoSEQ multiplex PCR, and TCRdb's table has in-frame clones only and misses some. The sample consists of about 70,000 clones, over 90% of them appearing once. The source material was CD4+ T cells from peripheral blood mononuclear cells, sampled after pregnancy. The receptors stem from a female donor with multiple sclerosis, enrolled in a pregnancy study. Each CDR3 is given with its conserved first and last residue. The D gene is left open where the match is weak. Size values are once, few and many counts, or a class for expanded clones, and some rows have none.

cdr3_nt: TGTGCCTCAGCCTCCAGGGCATATGGCTACACCTTC; cdr3_aa: CASASRAYGYTF; v_call: TRBV13; j_call: TRBJ1-2; clone_size: .; d_call: .
cdr3_nt: TGCGCCAGCAGCCAAGTGGATATGGGACTAGGAATGAACACTGAAGCTTTCTTT; cdr3_aa: CASSQVDMGLGMNTEAFF; v_call: TRBV4-1; j_call: TRBJ1-1; clone_size: .; d_call: .
cdr3_nt: TGCGCCAGCAGCTTCGGGACCTATAATTCACCCCTCCACTTT; cdr3_aa: CASSFGTYNSPLHF; v_call: TRBV5-1; j_call: TRBJ1-6; clone_size: .; d_call: .
cdr3_nt: TGTGCCAGCAGCCCCCGGGGTAAAGAGACCCAGTACTTC; cdr3_aa: CASSPRGKETQYF; v_call: TRBV5-6; j_call: TRBJ2-5; clone_size: .; d_call: .
cdr3_nt: TGTGCCAGCAGCTTAGGACAGGGGTATGGCTACACCTTC; cdr3_aa: CASSLGQGYGYTF; v_call: TRBV7-6; j_call: TRBJ1-2; clone_size: .; d_call: TRBD1
cdr3_nt: TGTGCCAGCAGTGCCGAGGCGGAAAAACTGTTTTTT; cdr3_aa: CASSAEAEKLFF; v_call: TRBV6-7; j_call: TRBJ1-4; clone_size: .; d_call: .
cdr3_nt: TGTGCCAGCAGCCTTTGGGACAGGGGTGACACTGAAGCTTTCTTT; cdr3_aa: CASSLWDRGDTEAFF; v_call: TRBV7-2; j_call: TRBJ1-1; clone_size: .; d_call: TRBD1
cdr3_nt: TGTGCCAGCAGCTTATTTTCCAGTCCGGGGGTGGGAAATCAGCCCCAGCATTTT; cdr3_aa: CASSLFSSPGVGNQPQHF; v_call: TRBV7-9; j_call: TRBJ1-5; clone_size: .; d_call: .
cdr3_nt: TGTGCCAGCAGCTCCCAACTACAGGGTAGTAGTGGGGCCAACGTCCTGACTTTC; cdr3_aa: CASSSQLQGSSGANVLTF; v_call: TRBV7-3; j_call: TRBJ2-6; clone_size: once; d_call: .
cdr3_nt: TGTGCCAGTTCCCCCAGGGCTAGCACAGATACGCAGTATTTT; cdr3_aa: CASSPRASTDTQYF; v_call: TRBV28; j_call: TRBJ2-3; clone_size: .; d_call: .
cdr3_nt: TGCAGCGTTGAGGTAGACTATGAAGCTTTCTTT; cdr3_aa: CSVEVDYEAFF; v_call: TRBV29-1; j_call: TRBJ1-1; clone_size: once; d_call: .
cdr3_nt: TGTGCCAGCAGCTCCAGACAGGATCAAGGCTACACCTTC; cdr3_aa: CASSSRQDQGYTF; v_call: TRBV2; j_call: TRBJ1-2; clone_size: .; d_call: .
cdr3_nt: TGTGCCAGCAGCTTAGAGTACGGAGGCTACGAGCAGTACTTC; cdr3_aa: CASSLEYGGYEQYF; v_call: TRBV7-2; j_call: TRBJ2-7; clone_size: .; d_call: .
cdr3_nt: TGTGCCAGCAGTAAATACAGGGGGGGAACCTATGGCTACACCTTC; cdr3_aa: CASSKYRGGTYGYTF; v_call: TRBV6-5; j_call: TRBJ1-2; clone_size: .; d_call: TRBD1
cdr3_nt: TGTGCCAGCAGAAGAGGACTAGCGGGAGGGCCGGAGACCCAGTACTTC; cdr3_aa: CASRRGLAGGPETQYF; v_call: TRBV2; j_call: TRBJ2-5; clone_size: .; d_call: TRBD2
cdr3_nt: TGCGCCAGCAGCTTGGGGCCCCTTGCAACTAATGAAAAACTGTTTTTT; cdr3_aa: CASSLGPLATNEKLFF; v_call: TRBV5-1; j_call: TRBJ1-4; clone_size: .; d_call: .
cdr3_nt: TGTGCCAGCAGTACCGGGACTATAGCTTACGAGCAGTACTTC; cdr3_aa: CASSTGTIAYEQYF; v_call: TRBV6-6; j_call: TRBJ2-7; clone_size: once; d_call: TRBD2
cdr3_nt: TGTGCCAGCATCAAGTTACTATCCGGACAGGACACAAACTATGGCTACACCTTC; cdr3_aa: CASIKLLSGQDTNYGYTF; v_call: TRBV7-9; j_call: TRBJ1-2; clone_size: once; d_call: TRBD1
cdr3_nt: TGTGCCAGCAGCTTGAGCCTCACTGAAGCTTTCTTT; cdr3_aa: CASSLSLTEAFF; v_call: TRBV5-5; j_call: TRBJ1-1; clone_size: .; d_call: .